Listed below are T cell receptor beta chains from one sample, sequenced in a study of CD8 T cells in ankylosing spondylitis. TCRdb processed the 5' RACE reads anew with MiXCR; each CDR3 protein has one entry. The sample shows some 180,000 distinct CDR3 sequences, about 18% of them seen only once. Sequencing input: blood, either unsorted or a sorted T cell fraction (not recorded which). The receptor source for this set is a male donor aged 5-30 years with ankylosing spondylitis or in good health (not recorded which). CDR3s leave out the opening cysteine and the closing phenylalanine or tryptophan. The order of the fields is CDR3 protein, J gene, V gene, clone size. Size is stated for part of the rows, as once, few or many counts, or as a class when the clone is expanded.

cdr3_aa: SAGQQTQY
j_call: TRBJ2-5
v_call: TRBV20-1
clone_size: many

cdr3_aa: ASSLSGGKNTEAF
j_call: TRBJ1-1
v_call: TRBV12-3/TRBV12-4
clone_size: many

cdr3_aa: SVADPSYNEQF
j_call: TRBJ2-1
v_call: TRBV29-1
clone_size: many

cdr3_aa: ASSSRIGELF
j_call: TRBJ2-2
v_call: TRBV5-1
clone_size: many

cdr3_aa: SVRTSGRVDVTGELF
j_call: TRBJ2-2
v_call: TRBV29-1
clone_size: .

cdr3_aa: SVEIPSYGTDTQY
j_call: TRBJ2-3
v_call: TRBV29-1
clone_size: .

cdr3_aa: ASGLRDRGHPNTGELF
j_call: TRBJ2-2
v_call: TRBV12-5
clone_size: few

cdr3_aa: ASSLGNSPLH
j_call: TRBJ1-6
v_call: TRBV5-1
clone_size: many

cdr3_aa: ASSPDTQY
j_call: TRBJ2-3
v_call: TRBV18
clone_size: many

cdr3_aa: ASSLSLQGNQPQH
j_call: TRBJ1-5
v_call: TRBV10-2
clone_size: .

cdr3_aa: ASGSGRTSYNEQF
j_call: TRBJ2-1
v_call: TRBV3-1
clone_size: .

cdr3_aa: ASSLELNNEQF
j_call: TRBJ2-1
v_call: TRBV12-3/TRBV12-4
clone_size: many

cdr3_aa: ASSPRQGHEQF
j_call: TRBJ2-1
v_call: TRBV12-3/TRBV12-4
clone_size: many

cdr3_aa: ATSLRTSWGNEQF
j_call: TRBJ2-1
v_call: TRBV15
clone_size: many

cdr3_aa: ASSYSLRGPAEKLF
j_call: TRBJ1-4
v_call: TRBV6-5
clone_size: few

cdr3_aa: ASGISANTGELF
j_call: TRBJ2-2
v_call: TRBV5-1
clone_size: .

cdr3_aa: AWSRLRLAGFTDTQY
j_call: TRBJ2-3
v_call: TRBV30
clone_size: many

cdr3_aa: ASSPIGGRTYEQY
j_call: TRBJ2-7
v_call: TRBV27
clone_size: many

cdr3_aa: SARDKGPSWRNTGELF
j_call: TRBJ2-2
v_call: TRBV20-1
clone_size: many

cdr3_aa: ASRSGAEQF
j_call: TRBJ2-1
v_call: TRBV27
clone_size: .

cdr3_aa: ASSVQGQGKTGELF
j_call: TRBJ2-2
v_call: TRBV6-4
clone_size: .

cdr3_aa: ASSFDSTNEKLF
j_call: TRBJ1-4
v_call: TRBV5-1
clone_size: .